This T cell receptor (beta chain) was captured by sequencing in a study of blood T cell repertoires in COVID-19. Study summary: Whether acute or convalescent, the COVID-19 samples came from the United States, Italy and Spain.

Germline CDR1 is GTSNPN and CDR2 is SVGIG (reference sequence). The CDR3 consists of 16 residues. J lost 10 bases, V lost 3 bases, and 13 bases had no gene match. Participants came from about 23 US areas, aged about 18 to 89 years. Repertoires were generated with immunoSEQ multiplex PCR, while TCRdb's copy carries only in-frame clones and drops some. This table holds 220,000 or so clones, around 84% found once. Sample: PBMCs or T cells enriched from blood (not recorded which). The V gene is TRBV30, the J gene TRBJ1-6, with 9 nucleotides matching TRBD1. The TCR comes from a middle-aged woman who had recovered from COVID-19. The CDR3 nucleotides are TGTGCCTGGAGGAAAAACACCGGGACAGGGACCTCACCCCTCCACTTT. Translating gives CAWRKNTGTGTSPLHF.